The source of this T cell receptor (beta chain) is a study of vaccination and CD4 T cells after COVID-19 (dated by TCRdb to between 2021 and 2024). General notes on the study: Convalescent patients had a positive SARS-CoV-2 result on nasal swab PCR, and of these patients, some 10 had mild disease and one had severe disease. As controls, cultures received a CEFX viral epitope pool (the positive control), an HIV-1 Nef peptide pool (the negative control), or no peptide at all. Six males and four females were included in the convalescent cohort, with two Hispanic individuals, seven Caucasians, two Asians and one multiracial person represented. The cultures were stimulated with overlapping spike peptide pools from SARS-CoV-2 and from the common cold coronaviruses HCoV-NL63, HCoV-OC43 and HCoV-229E. Post-COVID blood samples from convalescent patients were collected a median of about 100 days after diagnosis, with a range of 35 to 161 days. In 10 COVID-19 convalescent patients and several infection-naive healthy vaccine recipients, researchers compared the spike-specific CD4+ TCR repertoire from before mRNA vaccination with the repertoire from after. Participants received two doses of either the Pfizer-BioNTech BNT162b2 vaccine (n=8) or the Moderna mRNA-1273 vaccine (n=2). Post-vaccine blood samples were taken a median of 72 days after the second vaccine dose, with a range of roughly 13 to 250 days.

The treatment or condition label of this sample denotes: approximately 10-day PBMC culture with coronavirus spike peptide pools or control peptides (ViraFEST assay). The ViraFEST assay, used in the study, expanded antigen-specific T cells with peptide pools and then identified the expanded clonotypes through TCR sequencing. The convalescent patients' positive SARS-CoV-2 PCR tests fell between March and December 2020, which was before the Alpha, Beta and Delta variants emerged in the United States. Each well held approximately 2 million PBMCs cultured in IMDM containing approximately 5.3% human AB serum and about 10 IU/ml IL-2, with 8.5 to 10 ug/ml peptide pools added. Half of the culture medium was replaced with fresh IL-2-containing medium on days 3 and 7. After approximately 10 days of culture, CD4+ T cells were isolated by negative selection using the EasySep CD4+ T cell isolation kit. Ficoll-Paque Plus gradient centrifugation was used to isolate PBMCs from whole blood, and the isolated PBMCs were then either used fresh or cryopreserved at -140C. Each culture condition was generally run in triplicate wells.

Here is what the overall study found, with its caveats: The median count of SARS-CoV-2-reactive clonotypes went up from 21 after infection to approximately 40 after vaccination, although the change was not significant. Only a relatively small number of convalescent patients were included in the study, and early timepoints following natural infection were not analyzed. Of the vaccine-specific clones in convalescent patients, 304 of 307, or nearly all, reacted only to SARS-CoV-2 spike and did not cross-react with common cold coronaviruses. In convalescent patients, a median approximately 83% of post-vaccine SARS-CoV-2-reactive clones were detected only after vaccination, suggesting vaccine-specific priming.

To note about this clonotype: Its antigen is unknown. No base qualities exist here, and no much larger clone lies one base off it.

At the junction V is shortened by 0 bases and J by 8 bases; bases outside the gene matches: 13. The germline V gene (reference sequence) sets CDR1 to DFQATT and CDR2 to SNEGSKA. There are 17 amino acids in the CDR3, from cysteine to phenylalanine inclusive. Only the CDR3 DNA is retained, 51 bases long and in frame from the first base. Libraries were constructed by PCR. At the Johns Hopkins FTIC core, DNA from the cultured CD4+ T cells underwent TCR sequencing with the Oncomine TCR Beta short-read assay. The QIAamp micro DNA kit was used to extract genomic DNA from the cultured CD4+ T cells. Oncomine TCR Beta libraries from cultured CD4+ T cells were pooled using unique dual indexes and sequenced on an Illumina iSeq 100. Concerning the study's data processing: Non-productive sequences were removed, and CDR3s that did not start with C, did not end with F or W, or were shorter than 7 amino acids were discarded. Antigen-specific clonotypes were identified with the MANAFEST web application by comparing peptide-stimulated wells with reference and other culture wells. To be called positive, a clone needed an FDR below 0.05, an odds ratio above 5, and a productive frequency above 0.1% in at least two of three replicate wells. A clonotype was classed as cross-reactive if the clonotype showed significant expansion both in SARS-CoV-2 spike wells and in at least one common cold coronavirus spike condition. Levenshtein distances (stringdist) and unrooted phylogenetic trees (ape) in R version 3.6.1 were used to assess CDR3 homology. The public reads were quality trimmed at Q25 with fastp and then assembled into clones with MiXCR by TCRdb, keeping productive beta chains. CDR3 protein sequences are deduplicated, and each keeps its most common genes and DNA. It is TCRdb's table, rather than the study itself, that gives the V and J calls and clone size. The sample profile shows about 22,000 distinct CDR3 sequences; almost 50% of them were found once. The ten largest clones capture approximately 9% of the sample.

The sample was CD4+ T cells from blood, cultured in vitro. The sequence joins TRBV20-1 to TRBJ2-2; 9 of the junction bases match TRBD2. This TCR was sampled from a human donor who had recovered from COVID-19. Read as DNA, the sequence is TGCAGTGCTAGAGATTCTAGCGGGAAGGGCCGGGGAGGGGAGCTGTTTTTT. It translates as CSARDSSGKGRGGELFF.